This TCR beta chain was identified in a study of Ad26.COV2.S vaccination and SARS-CoV-2 variants (dated by TCRdb to the early 2020s). Broadly, across the study: Vaccine-arm donors came from COV1001, a multicentre, randomized, double-blind, placebo-controlled phase I-IIa trial of Ad26.COV2.S in healthy adults. Ad26.COV2.S was administered intramuscularly at 5 x 10^10 or 1 x 10^11 viral particles, either as a single shot or as two shots given 56 days apart. Sequencing of the TCRbeta repertoire served to evaluate the specificity and breadth of SARS-CoV-2-reactive T cell receptors following Ad26.COV2.S vaccination. A total of approximately 30 samples were included in the TCR-sequenced set, comprising around 19 Ad26.COV2.S vaccine recipients, 5 placebo recipients and 8 SARS-CoV-2 convalescent individuals. Participants in the trial were split at random into five groups of five each, receiving low-dose or high-dose Ad26.COV2.S once or twice, or else placebo on both occasions. Investigators remained blinded to trial group allocation during experiments and outcome assessment.

There are 16 amino acids in the CDR3, from cysteine to phenylalanine inclusive. Only CDR3 DNA is held: 48 bases, read in frame from base 1. V and J lose 3 bases and 7 bases, and a span of 17 bases separates them. CDR1 KGHDR and CDR2 SFDVKD are derived from the germline V gene. What this sample's treatment or condition label stands for: around 19 received Ad26.COV2.S at low or high dose, single or two shots; a few received placebo; per-sample allocation not given. For vaccine and placebo recipients, repertoires were sequenced using samples collected on day 63 after the first injection. In Cohort 1b, around 23 adults aged 18-55 years were enrolled at a single site in Boston, USA, between 29 July and 7 August 2020. Ad26.COV2.S was a replication-incompetent adenovirus type 26 vector expressing a prefusion-stabilized SARS-CoV-2 spike protein from the original Wuhan strain. What the work shows at the level of the full study, not this receptor alone: The study was not powered to compare responses between vaccine doses or regimens. After vaccination, substantial breadth of spike-specific CD8+ and CD4+ T cell responses was reported. Vaccine and placebo recipients had comparable non-spike TCR breadth, which fits with the vaccine containing only spike. The authors noted that the TCR breadth and depth analyses may have underestimated total T cell responses. Ad26.COV2.S recipients had higher spike-specific TCR breadth than placebo recipients (P = 0.0014).

A few counts support this clone. Its recognized antigen is unknown. Base quality data are lacking; no much larger clone is found one base away. The immunoSEQ Assay was the method used to sequence TCRbeta CDR3 regions. After extraction, genomic DNA underwent amplification by bias-controlled multiplex PCR, followed by high-throughput sequencing. From the authors' description of their analysis: Collapsing and filtering of sequences were performed to quantify the absolute abundance of each unique TCRbeta CDR3 region. T cell fraction was estimated by normalizing TCRbeta template counts to usable DNA, which was measured by amplifying reference genes present in all nucleated cells. Repertoire TCRs were annotated as SARS-CoV-2-specific when V gene, CDR3 amino acid sequence and J gene were exactly matched to a known reactive TCR set. The reference SARS-CoV-2 TCR set came from MIRA and was filtered for enrichment in COVID-19-positive ImmuneCODE repertoires, removing public or cross-reactive TCRs. Using the MIRA antigens, annotated TCRs were further analysed by specific ORF or by position within an ORF. Breadth was defined as the number of annotated unique rearrangements divided by the total number of unique productive rearrangements, and depth was defined as the summed frequency of the annotated unique rearrangements. TCR breadth was compared between groups using two-sided Wilcoxon rank-sum tests. TCRdb mirrors the immuneACCESS table, restricted to in-frame sequences. Some clones are absent from its copies; in checked studies, under half trace to an unresolved V gene, and the reason for the others is unknown. That table is the source of V, J and clone size, and D and trimming were worked out from the DNA. The sample table contains 300,000 to 350,000 clones; only one count was recorded for around 81% of them. The top ten clonotypes cover around 2% of the sample.

The chain was built from TRBV24-1 and TRBJ1-4; too little of a D gene remains to name it. The TCR sequence derives from a person aged 18-65 years who received the Ad26.COV2.S COVID-19 vaccine or a placebo. Source: peripheral blood, taken in a trial of Ad26.COV2.S vaccine versus placebo. The bases are TGTGCCACCAGTGATCCAGGAGGGCCGGCGGGTGAAAAACTGTTTTTT. Translated, this is CATSDPGGPAGEKLFF.